The clone carrying this TCR beta chain was counted once. The authors' processing: Estimation of nucleated cell counts relied on the amplification of reference gene primers. The table came from immunoSEQ multiplex PCR; TCRdb's copy has only in-frame clones and leaves some out. Clone size and V and J calls were adopted from that table, with D and trimming inferred from the DNA. The sample has 54,000 or so clones, roughly 87% seen once. The sample comes from a study of blood T cell repertoires in COVID-19. Study details: The United States, Italy and Spain supplied acute and convalescent COVID-19 samples. PBMCs, B-cell-depleted T cells, or T cells were the source of the cDNA or gDNA that made up the material.

The germline V gene has CDR1 SGHRS and CDR2 YFSETQ. V lost 7 bases, J lost 4 bases, and 3 bases stayed unmatched. The CDR3 spans 13 residues. The specimen was peripheral blood. This sequence was found in a man between 50 and 59 years old with active COVID-19. The genes are TRBV5-1 and TRBJ2-5, with 11 bases lining up with TRBD1. CDR3 coding DNA: TGCGCCAGCTCTGGACAGGGGGCAGAGACCCAGTACTTC. This translates into CASSGQGAETQYF.